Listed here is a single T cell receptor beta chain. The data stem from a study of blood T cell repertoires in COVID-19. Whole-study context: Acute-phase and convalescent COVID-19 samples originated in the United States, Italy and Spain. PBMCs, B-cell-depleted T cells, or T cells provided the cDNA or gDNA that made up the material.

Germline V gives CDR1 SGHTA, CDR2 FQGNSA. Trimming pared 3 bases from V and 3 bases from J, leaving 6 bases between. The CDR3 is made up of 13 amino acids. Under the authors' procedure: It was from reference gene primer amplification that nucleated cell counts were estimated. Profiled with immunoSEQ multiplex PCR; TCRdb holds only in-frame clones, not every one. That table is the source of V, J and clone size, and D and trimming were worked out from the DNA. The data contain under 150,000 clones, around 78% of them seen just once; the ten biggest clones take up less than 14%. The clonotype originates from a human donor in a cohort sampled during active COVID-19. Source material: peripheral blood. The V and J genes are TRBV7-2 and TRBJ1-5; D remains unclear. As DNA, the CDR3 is TGTGCCAGCAGCTTTAACACCAATCAGCCCCAGCATTTT. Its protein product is CASSFNTNQPQHF.